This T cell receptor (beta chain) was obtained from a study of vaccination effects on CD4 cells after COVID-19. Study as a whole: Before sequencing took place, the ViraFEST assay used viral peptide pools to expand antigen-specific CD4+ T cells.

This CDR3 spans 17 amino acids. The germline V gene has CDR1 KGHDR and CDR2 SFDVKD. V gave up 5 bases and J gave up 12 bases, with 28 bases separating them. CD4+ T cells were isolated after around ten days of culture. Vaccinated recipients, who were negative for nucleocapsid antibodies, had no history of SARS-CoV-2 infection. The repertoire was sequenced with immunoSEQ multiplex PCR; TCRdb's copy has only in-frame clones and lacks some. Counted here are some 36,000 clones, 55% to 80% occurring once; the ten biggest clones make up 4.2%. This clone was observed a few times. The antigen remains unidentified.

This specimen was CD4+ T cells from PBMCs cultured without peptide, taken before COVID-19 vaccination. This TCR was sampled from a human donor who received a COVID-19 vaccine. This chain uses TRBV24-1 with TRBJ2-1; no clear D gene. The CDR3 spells CATSVSPYRFPSEGQFF. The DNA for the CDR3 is TGTGCCACCAGTGTTTCCCCCTATCGTTTCCCCTCCGAAGGGCAGTTCTTC.